This TCR beta chain came from a study of cytomegalovirus exposure and HLA in healthy donors. Broader study findings: The dataset shows that most TCR sequences were rare, while some public TCRs occurred in many donors. Of the V segments, some could not be distinguished, including TRBV6-2 and TRBV6-3, and were excluded. According to an earlier analysis, most TCR beta V segments yielded productive rearrangements about 87% or about 30% of the time.

CDR3 size: 15 residues. Trimming pared 3 bases from V and 6 bases from J, leaving 12 bases between. The germline CDR1 and CDR2 sequences are ENHRY and SYGVKD. 60 Vbeta and 13 Jbeta primers were used in PCR. Sequencing was performed with immunoSEQ multiplex PCR; in TCRdb, only in-frame clones are kept and a portion is missing. This table lists roughly 50,000 clones. As to this clone: Antigen: not known.

The source of this sequence is a woman in her 40s in good health and CMV-seronegative. This rearrangement joins TRBV10-3 to TRBJ1-6; a weak D match, TRBD1 (5 bases). The material sequenced was PBMCs. The CDR3 nucleotides are TGTGCCATCAGTGAATTGGGGCGAGGTAATTCACCCCTCCACTTT. Protein: CAISELGRGNSPLHF.